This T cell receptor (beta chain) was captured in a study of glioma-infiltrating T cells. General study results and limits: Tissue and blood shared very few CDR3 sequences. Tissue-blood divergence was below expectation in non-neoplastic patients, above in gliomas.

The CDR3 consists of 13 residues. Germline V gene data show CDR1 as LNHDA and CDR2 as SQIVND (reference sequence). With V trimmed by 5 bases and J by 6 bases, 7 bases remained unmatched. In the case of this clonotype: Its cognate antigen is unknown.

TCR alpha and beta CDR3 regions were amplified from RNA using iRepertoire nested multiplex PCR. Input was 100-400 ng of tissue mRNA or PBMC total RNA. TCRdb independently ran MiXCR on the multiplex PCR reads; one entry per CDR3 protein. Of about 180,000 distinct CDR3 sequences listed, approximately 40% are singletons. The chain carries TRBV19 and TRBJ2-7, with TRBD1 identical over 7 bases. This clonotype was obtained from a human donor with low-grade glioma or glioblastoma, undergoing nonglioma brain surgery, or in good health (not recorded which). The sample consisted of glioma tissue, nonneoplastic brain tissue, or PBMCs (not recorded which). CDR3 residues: CASSDATGREQYF. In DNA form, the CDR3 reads TGTGCCAGTAGTGACGCGACAGGGCGCGAGCAGTACTTC.